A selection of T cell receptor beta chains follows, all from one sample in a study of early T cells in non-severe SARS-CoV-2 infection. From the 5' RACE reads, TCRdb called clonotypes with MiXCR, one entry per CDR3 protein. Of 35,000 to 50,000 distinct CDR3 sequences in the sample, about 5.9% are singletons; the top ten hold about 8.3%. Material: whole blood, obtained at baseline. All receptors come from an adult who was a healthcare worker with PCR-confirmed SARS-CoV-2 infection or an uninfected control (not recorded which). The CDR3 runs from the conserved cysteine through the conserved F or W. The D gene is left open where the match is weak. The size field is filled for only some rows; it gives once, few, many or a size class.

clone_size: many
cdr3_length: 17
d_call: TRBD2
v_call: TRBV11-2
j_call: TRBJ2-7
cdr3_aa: CASSSGIGLAGVYEQYF
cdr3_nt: TGTGCCAGCAGCTCAGGAATCGGTCTAGCGGGGGTTTACGAGCAGTACTTC

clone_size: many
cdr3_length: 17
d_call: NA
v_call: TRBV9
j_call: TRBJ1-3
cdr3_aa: CASSRTAGKDRGNTIYF
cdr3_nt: TGTGCCAGCAGCAGGACGGCAGGGAAGGATAGAGGAAACACCATATATTTT

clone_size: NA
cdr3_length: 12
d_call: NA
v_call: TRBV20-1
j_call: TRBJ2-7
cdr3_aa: CSASTAGYEQYF
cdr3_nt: TGCAGTGCTTCGACAGCGGGCTACGAGCAGTACTTC

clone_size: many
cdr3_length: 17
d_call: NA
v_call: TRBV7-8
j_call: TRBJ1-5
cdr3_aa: CASSLEMRDISNQPQHF
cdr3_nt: TGTGCCAGCAGCTTAGAAATGAGAGATATTAGCAATCAGCCCCAGCATTTT

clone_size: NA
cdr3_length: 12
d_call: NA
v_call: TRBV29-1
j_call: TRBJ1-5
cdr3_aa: CSVGGANQPQHF
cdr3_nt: TGCAGCGTTGGAGGGGCAAATCAGCCCCAGCATTTT

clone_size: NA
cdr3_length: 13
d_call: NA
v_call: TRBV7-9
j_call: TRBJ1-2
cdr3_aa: CASSPGPVYGYTF
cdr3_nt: TGTGCCAGCAGCCCGGGACCGGTCTATGGCTACACCTTC

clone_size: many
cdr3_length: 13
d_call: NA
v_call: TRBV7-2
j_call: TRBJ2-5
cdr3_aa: CASSGGRQETQYF
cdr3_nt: TGTGCCAGCAGCGGCGGTCGACAGGAGACCCAGTACTTC

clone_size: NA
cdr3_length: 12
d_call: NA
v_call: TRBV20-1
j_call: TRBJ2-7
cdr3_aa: CSAIGAGDWQYF
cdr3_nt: TGCAGTGCTATTGGTGCCGGGGACTGGCAGTACTTC

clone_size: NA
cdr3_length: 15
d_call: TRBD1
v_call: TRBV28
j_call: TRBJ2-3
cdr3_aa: CASSPHRGRRDTQYF
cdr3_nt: TGTGCCAGCAGTCCGCACAGGGGGCGCAGAGATACGCAGTATTTT

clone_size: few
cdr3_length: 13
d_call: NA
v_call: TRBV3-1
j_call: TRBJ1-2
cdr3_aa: CASSQGQGMVYTF
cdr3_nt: TGTGCCAGCAGCCAAGGGCAGGGGATGGTCTACACCTTC

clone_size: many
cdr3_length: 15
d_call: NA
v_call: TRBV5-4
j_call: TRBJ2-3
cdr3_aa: CASSLGGSGTDTQYF
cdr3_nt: TGTGCCAGCAGCTTGGGGGGGTCGGGCACAGATACGCAGTATTTT

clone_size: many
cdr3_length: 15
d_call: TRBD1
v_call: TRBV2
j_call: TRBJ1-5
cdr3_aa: CASSELGQNNQPQHF
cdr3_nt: TGTGCCAGCAGTGAATTGGGACAGAACAATCAGCCCCAGCATTTT

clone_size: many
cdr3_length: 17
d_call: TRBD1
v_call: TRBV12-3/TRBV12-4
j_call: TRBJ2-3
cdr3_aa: CASSTGQEDTSTDTQYF
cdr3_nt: TGTGCCAGCAGTACAGGACAGGAAGATACTAGCACAGATACGCAGTATTTT

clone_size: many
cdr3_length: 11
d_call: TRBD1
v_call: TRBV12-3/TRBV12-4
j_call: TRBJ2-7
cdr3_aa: CASSPGTGEYF
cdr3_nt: TGTGCCAGCAGTCCCGGGACAGGGGAGTACTTC

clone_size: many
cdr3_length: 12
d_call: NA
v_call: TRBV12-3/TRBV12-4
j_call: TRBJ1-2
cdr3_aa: CASSLALDGYTF
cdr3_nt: TGTGCCAGCAGTTTAGCGCTGGATGGCTACACCTTC

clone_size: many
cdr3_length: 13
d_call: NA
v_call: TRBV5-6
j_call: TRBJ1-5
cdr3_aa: CASSLNREQPQHF
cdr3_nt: TGTGCCAGCAGCTTGAACAGGGAACAGCCCCAGCATTTT

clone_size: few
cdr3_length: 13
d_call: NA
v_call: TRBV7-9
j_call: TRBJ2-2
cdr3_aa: CASSLNQGQELFF
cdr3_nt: TGTGCCAGCAGCTTGAACCAGGGTCAAGAGCTGTTTTTT

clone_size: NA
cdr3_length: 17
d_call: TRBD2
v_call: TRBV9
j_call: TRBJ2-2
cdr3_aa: CASSLRSGGADTGELFF
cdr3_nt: TGTGCCAGCAGCTTGCGTAGCGGGGGGGCAGACACCGGGGAGCTGTTTTTT